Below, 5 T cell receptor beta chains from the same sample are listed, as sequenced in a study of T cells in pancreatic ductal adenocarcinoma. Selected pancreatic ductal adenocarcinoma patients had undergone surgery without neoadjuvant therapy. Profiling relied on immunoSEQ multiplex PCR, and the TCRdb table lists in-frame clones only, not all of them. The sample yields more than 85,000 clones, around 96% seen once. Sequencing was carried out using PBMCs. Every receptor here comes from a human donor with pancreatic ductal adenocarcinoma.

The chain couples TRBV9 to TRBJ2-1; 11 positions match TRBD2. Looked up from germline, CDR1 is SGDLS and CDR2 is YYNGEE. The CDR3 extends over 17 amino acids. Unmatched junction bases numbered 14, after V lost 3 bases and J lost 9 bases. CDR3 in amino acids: CASSGLNSGRGGAEQFF. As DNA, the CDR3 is TGTGCCAGCAGCGGCCTCAATAGCGGGAGGGGAGGCGCTGAGCAGTTCTTC.

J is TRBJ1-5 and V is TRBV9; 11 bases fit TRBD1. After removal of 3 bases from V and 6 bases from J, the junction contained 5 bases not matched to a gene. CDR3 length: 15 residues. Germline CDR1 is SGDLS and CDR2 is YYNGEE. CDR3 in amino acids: CASSGADRGRQPQHF. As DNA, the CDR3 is TGTGCCAGCAGCGGCGCGGACAGGGGGCGTCAGCCCCAGCATTTT.

The CDR3 loop is CATSNLRAGSGLLSDEKLFF. CDR3 bases: TGTGCCACCAGCAACTTGAGAGCGGGGAGCGGACTGCTTTCGGATGAAAAACTGTTTTTT. V gene TRBV15 combines with J gene TRBJ1-4; D not certain. The CDR3 consists of 20 residues. Per the germline V gene, CDR1 is LNHNV and CDR2 is YYDKDF (reference sequence). V lost 4 bases and J 6 bases, leaving 30 bases between the germline ends.

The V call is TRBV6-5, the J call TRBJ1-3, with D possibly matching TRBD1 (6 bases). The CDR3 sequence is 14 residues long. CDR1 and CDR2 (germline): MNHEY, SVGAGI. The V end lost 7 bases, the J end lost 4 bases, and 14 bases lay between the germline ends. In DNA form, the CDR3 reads TGTGCCAGCACCTTTACAGGGCCCGGAAACACCATATATTTT. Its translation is CASTFTGPGNTIYF.

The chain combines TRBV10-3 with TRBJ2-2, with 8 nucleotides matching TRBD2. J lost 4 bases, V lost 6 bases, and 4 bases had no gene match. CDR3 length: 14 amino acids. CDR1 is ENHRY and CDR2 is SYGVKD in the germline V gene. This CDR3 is CAISGRGGTGELFF. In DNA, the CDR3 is TGTGCCATCAGCGGGAGGGGGGGCACCGGGGAGCTGTTTTTT.